The source of this TCR beta chain is a study of beta chain features in type 1 diabetes. Sampling consisted of one heparinised blood draw per donor, averaging approximately 120 mL. Every bit of the isolated RNA underwent reverse transcription, so sequencing read expressed TCRB transcripts. Clones were read by immunoSEQ multiplex PCR, and TCRdb kept only the in-frame ones, dropping some. The sample contains about 130,000 clones, about 9.2% of which appear only once. This CDR3 has 14 amino acids. Germline CDR1 reads SGHRS; CDR2 reads YFSETQ. The germline V and J ends were trimmed by 4 bases and 7 bases, with 17 bases remaining between them.

Material for sequencing was central memory CD4+ T cells from blood. The receptor was isolated from a man aged 18 to 35 in good health. The chain has TRBV5-1 and TRBJ2-5, with D possibly being TRBD2 (7 bases). The CDR3 bases are TGCGCCAGCAGCCAGGACAGCCCGGGGGGGACCCAGTACTTC. This encodes CASSQDSPGGTQYF.